Shown below are 9 T cell receptor beta chains from a single sample sequenced in a study of CD8 T cells in Susac syndrome. With random hexamers, roughly 0.5 to 1 ug RNA was reverse transcribed. One entry per CDR3 protein results from TCRdb running MiXCR on the immunoSEQ multiplex PCR reads. Found here are about 210,000 distinct CDR3 sequences, approximately 95% of them singletons; the top ten hold around 0.099%. The source material was CD4+ T cells from PBMCs. The origin of the receptors is a human donor with multiple sclerosis.

V gene TRBV6-5 combines with J gene TRBJ1-2; a weak D match, TRBD1 (5 bases). Germline V gene lookup returns CDR1 MNHEY and CDR2 SVGAGI. The length of the CDR3 is 12 residues. V was pared by 6 bases and J by 7 bases, with 12 bases between. As DNA, the CDR3 is TGTGCCAGCAGCGGGGCAGGGCGTGGCTACACCTTC. It encodes CASSGAGRGYTF.

The chain joins TRBV5-1 to TRBJ2-2; D is unclear. CDR3 length: 14 amino acids. CDR1 and CDR2 (germline): SGHRS, YFSETQ. V shed 4 bases and J shed 1 base, with 8 bases lying between them. CDR3: CASSAYMNTGELFF. CDR3 nucleotide sequence: TGCGCCAGCAGCGCGTACATGAACACCGGGGAGCTGTTTTTT.

The J gene is TRBJ2-2, the V gene TRBV6-4, with 13 positions matching TRBD2. V dropped 6 bases and J dropped 6; count of bases not matched to a gene: 4. The germline V gene encodes CDR1 MRHNA and CDR2 SNTAGT. The CDR3 spans 15 residues. Here the CDR3 DNA reads TGTGCCAGCAGGAAGACTAGCGGGGGGCCCGGGGAGCTGTTTTTT. Encoded protein: CASRKTSGGPGELFF.

This chain connects TRBV12-3 or TRBV12-4 to TRBJ2-7, with 8 bases aligning to TRBD1. J gave up 3 bases and V 7 bases, and 8 bases lay outside the gene matches. The CDR3 covers 14 residues. In DNA, the CDR3 is TGTGCCAGCACCCCCGGGACAGGCAACTACGAGCAGTACTTC. It codes for CASTPGTGNYEQYF.

J is TRBJ1-2 and V is TRBV29-1; D is ambiguous. The CDR3 spans 14 residues. Germline V gene lookup returns CDR1 SQVTM and CDR2 ANQGSEA. Trimming shortened V by 6 bases and J by 3 bases, and 17 bases separated the two germline ends. For the CDR3, the DNA is TGCAGCGTGGAACGGGAGGAACGATACTATGGCTACACCTTC. Its protein product is CSVEREERYYGYTF.

The rearrangement joins TRBV14 to TRBJ2-5; D remains unclear. Germline loops: CDR1 SGHDN, CDR2 FVKESK. The CDR3 is 12 residues long. The germline V and J ends were trimmed by 6 bases and 4 bases, with 9 bases remaining between them. CDR3 nucleotide sequence: TGTGCCAGCAGAATTTCTGGAGAGACCCAGTACTTC. It specifies CASRISGETQYF. The full variable domain, with the rest looked up from reference TRBV14 and TRBJ2-5, is EAGVTQFPSHSVIEKGQTVTLRCDPISGHDNLYWYRRVMGKEIKFLLHFVKESKQDESGMPNNRFLAERTGGTYSTLKVQPAELEDSGVYFCASRISGETQYFGPGTRLLVL.

This clonotype has a single count. V is TRBV2 and J is TRBJ2-1, with D possibly being TRBD2 (5 bases). Germline CDR1 is SNHLY and CDR2 is FYNNEI. The CDR3 is 14 amino acids. Trimming cost V 4 bases and J 6 bases, with 13 bases left between them. CDR3 amino acids: CASSVEGIGNEQFF. In nucleotides, the CDR3 is TGTGCCAGCAGTGTTGAGGGCATCGGCAATGAGCAGTTCTTC.

The rearrangement joins TRBV20-1 to TRBJ1-5, with D perhaps matching TRBD1 (5 bases). CDR1 DFQATT and CDR2 SNEGSKA come from the germline V gene (reference sequence). Trimming took off 4 bases at V and 4 bases at J, with 17 bases between the two ends. CDR3 length equals 15 residues. The CDR3 nucleotides are TGCAGTGCTATTAAGGCGGGAGGGGAAAATCAGCCCCAGCATTTT. It translates to CSAIKAGGENQPQHF.

CDR3 in amino acids: CASSERTSGGSRTDTQYF. CDR3 nucleotide sequence: TGTGCCAGCAGCGAGAGGACTAGCGGGGGGTCACGCACAGATACGCAGTATTTT. The chain employs TRBV7-2 and TRBJ2-3; 14 bases align to TRBD2. The CDR3 totals 18 residues. With V trimmed by 5 bases and J by 1 base, 8 bases remained unmatched. The germline CDR1 and CDR2 sequences are SGHTA and FQGNSA.